This TCR beta chain was identified in a study of cytomegalovirus exposure and HLA in healthy donors. J gave up 2 bases and V 6 bases, and 6 bases lay outside the gene matches. Germline V gene lookup returns CDR1 LNHDA and CDR2 SQIVND (reference sequence). This CDR3 spans 14 amino acids. Vbeta (60) and Jbeta (13) primers were used in the PCR. The table came from immunoSEQ multiplex PCR; TCRdb's copy has only in-frame clones and leaves some out. The data hold over 150,000 clones, with 75% to 85% observed a single time. The sample taken for sequencing was PBMCs. The chain carries TRBV19 and TRBJ1-2; 7 positions agree with TRBD1. The receptor was derived from a woman aged 45-60 years in good health and CMV-seropositive. The CDR3 reads CASRKTGSNYGYTF. In DNA form, the CDR3 reads TGTGCCAGTAGGAAGACAGGGTCCAACTATGGCTACACCTTC.